This T cell receptor beta chain was profiled in a study of shared clonotypes between healthy human individuals. Sequencing used immunoSEQ multiplex PCR; TCRdb keeps in-frame clones, though not all of them. The data contain more than 1 million clones, 75% to 80% of them singletons. The junction had 10 bases not matched to a gene; V was cut back by 6 bases and J by 3 bases. CDR1 is LNHDA and CDR2 is SQIVND in the germline V gene (reference sequence). The length of the CDR3 is 15 residues. Findings and limits, study-wide: The small donor group covered limited genetic and exposure diversity. When compared with the clonotypes that were shared by all four sorted-subset donors, the non-shared clonotypes turned out to have lower generation probabilities. Expectations were that clonotype sharing among donors would be affected by sequencing depth.

As to this clone: Antigen unknown.

Sequenced sample: memory CD4+ T cells from PBMCs. Described subset: CD45RA-negative fraction. V and J are TRBV19 and TRBJ2-5, with TRBD1 identical over 7 bases. The source is a man aged 18 to 29 in good health. Some clones in this sample may be carry-over from other donors' samples. CDR3 coding DNA: TGTGCCAGTAGCCGTTACGGGACAGCTGAAGAGACCCAGTACTTC. It codes for CASSRYGTAEETQYF.